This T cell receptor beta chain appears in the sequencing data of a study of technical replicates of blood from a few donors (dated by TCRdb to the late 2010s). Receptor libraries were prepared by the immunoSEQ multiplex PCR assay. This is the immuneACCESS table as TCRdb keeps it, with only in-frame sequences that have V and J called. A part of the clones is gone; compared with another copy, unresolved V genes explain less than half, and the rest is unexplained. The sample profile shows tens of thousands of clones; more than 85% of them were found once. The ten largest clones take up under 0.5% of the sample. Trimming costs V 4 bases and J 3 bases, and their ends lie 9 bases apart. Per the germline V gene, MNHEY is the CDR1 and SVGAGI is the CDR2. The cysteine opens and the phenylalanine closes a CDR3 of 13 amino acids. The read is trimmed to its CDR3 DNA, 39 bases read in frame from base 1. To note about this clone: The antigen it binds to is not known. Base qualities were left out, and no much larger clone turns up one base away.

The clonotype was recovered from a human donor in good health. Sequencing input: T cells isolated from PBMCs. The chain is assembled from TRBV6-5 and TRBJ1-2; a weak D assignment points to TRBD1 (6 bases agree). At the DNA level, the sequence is TGTGCCAGCAGTTCGACAGGAGACTATGGCTACACCTTC. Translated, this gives CASSSTGDYGYTF.